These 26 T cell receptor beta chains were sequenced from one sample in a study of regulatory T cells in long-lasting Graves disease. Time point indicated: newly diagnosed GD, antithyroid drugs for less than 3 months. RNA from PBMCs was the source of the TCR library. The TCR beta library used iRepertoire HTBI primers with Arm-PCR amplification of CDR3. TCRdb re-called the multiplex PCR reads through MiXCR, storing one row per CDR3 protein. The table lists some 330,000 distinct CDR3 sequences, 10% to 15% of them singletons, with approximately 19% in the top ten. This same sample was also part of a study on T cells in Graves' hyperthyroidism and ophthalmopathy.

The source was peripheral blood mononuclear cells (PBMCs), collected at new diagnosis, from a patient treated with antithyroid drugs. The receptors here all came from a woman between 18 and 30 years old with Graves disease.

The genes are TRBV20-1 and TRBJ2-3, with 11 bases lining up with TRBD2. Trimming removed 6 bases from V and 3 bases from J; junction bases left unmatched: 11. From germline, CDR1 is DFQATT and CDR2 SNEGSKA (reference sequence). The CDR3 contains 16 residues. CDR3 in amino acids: CSARGLAAPGTDTQYF. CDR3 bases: TGCAGTGCCCGGGGACTAGCGGCCCCTGGTACAGATACGCAGTATTTT.

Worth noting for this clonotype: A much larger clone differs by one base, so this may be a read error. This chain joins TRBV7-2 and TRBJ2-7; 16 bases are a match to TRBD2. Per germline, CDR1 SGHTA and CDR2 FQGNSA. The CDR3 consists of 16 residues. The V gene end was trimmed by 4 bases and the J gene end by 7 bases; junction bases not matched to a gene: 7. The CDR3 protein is CASSSTPGLAGGEQYF. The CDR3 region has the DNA TGTGCCAGCAGCTCAACACCGGGACTAGCGGGAGGGGAGCAGTACTTC.

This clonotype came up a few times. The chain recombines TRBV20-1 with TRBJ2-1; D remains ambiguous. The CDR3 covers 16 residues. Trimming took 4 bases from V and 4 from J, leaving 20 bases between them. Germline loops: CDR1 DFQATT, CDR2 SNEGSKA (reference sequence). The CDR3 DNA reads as TGCAGTGCTATCGCCATGAGGTCGGATTTATACAATGAGCAGTTCTTC. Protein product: CSAIAMRSDLYNEQFF.

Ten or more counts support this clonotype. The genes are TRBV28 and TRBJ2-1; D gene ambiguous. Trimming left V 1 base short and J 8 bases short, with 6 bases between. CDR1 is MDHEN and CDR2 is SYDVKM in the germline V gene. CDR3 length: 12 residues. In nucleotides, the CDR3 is TGTGCCAGCAGTTTATTCGGAGATGAGCAGTTCTTC. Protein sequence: CASSLFGDEQFF.

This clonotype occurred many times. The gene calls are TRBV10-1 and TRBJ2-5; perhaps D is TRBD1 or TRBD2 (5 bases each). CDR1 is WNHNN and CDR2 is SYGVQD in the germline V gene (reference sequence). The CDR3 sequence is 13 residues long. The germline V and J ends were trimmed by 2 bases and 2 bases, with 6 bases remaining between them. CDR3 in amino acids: CASSEGGQETQYF. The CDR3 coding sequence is TGCGCCAGCAGTGAGGGGGGTCAAGAGACCCAGTACTTC.

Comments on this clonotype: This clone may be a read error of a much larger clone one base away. The CDR3 nucleotides read TGTGCCAGCATTGTACCAACAGGGCCCACTGAAGCTTTCTTT. Translating gives CASIVPTGPTEAFF. The rearrangement uses TRBV6-2 or TRBV6-3 and TRBJ1-1; perhaps TRBD1 as D (6 bases). Trimming pared 7 bases from V and 4 bases from J, leaving 16 bases between. Looked up from germline, CDR1 is MNHEY and CDR2 is SVGEGT. This CDR3 region has 14 residues.

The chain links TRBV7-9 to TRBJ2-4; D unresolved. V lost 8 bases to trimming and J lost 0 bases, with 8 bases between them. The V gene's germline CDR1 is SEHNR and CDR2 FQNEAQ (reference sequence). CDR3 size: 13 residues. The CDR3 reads CASGQLAKNIQYF. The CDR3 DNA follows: TGTGCCAGCGGGCAGCTAGCCAAAAACATTCAGTACTTC.

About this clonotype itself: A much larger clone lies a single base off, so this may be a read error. The CDR3 sequence: CASRLADAQYF. Here the CDR3 DNA reads TGTGCCAGCAGGCTGGCAGATGCGCAGTATTTT. J is TRBJ2-3 and V is TRBV7-2, with D hard to call. Per the germline V gene, CDR1 is SGHTA and CDR2 is FQGNSA. The length of the CDR3 is 11 residues.

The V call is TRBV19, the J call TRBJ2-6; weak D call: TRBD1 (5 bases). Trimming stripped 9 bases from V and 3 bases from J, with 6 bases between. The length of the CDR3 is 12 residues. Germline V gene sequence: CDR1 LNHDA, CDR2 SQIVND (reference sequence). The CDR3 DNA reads TGTGCCAGCAGGGTTGGGGCCAACGTCCTGACTTTC. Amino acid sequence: CASRVGANVLTF.

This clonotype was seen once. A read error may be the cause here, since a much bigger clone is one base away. CDR3 bases: TGCAGCGTTGGAAGGGTAGCGGACGCAGATACGCAGTATTTT. As protein: CSVGRVADADTQYF. The rearrangement joins TRBV29-1 to TRBJ2-3, with TRBD2 as a possible D gene (6 bases). The CDR3 length is 14 residues. The V end lost 4 bases, the J end lost 4 bases, and 15 bases lay between the germline ends. The germline V gene has CDR1 SQVTM and CDR2 ANQGSEA.

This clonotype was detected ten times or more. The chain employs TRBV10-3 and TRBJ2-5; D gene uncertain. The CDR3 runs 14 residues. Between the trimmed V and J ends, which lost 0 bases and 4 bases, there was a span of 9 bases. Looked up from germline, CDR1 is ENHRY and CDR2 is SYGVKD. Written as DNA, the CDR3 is TGTGCCATCAGTGAGTCTACAGCCGCAGAGACCCAGTACTTC. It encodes CAISESTAAETQYF.

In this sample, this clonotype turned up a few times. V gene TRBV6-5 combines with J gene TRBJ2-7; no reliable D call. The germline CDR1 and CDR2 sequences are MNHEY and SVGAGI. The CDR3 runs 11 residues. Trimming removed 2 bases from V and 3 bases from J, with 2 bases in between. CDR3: CASSYDYEQYF. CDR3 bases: TGTGCCAGCAGTTACGACTACGAGCAGTACTTC.

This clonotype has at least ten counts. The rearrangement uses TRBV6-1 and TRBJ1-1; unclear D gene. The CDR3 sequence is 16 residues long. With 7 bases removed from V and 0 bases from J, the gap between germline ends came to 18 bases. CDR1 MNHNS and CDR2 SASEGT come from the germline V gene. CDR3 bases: TGTGCCAGCACCTGGGCCGGATATCTCATGAACACTGAAGCTTTCTTT. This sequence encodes CASTWAGYLMNTEAFF.

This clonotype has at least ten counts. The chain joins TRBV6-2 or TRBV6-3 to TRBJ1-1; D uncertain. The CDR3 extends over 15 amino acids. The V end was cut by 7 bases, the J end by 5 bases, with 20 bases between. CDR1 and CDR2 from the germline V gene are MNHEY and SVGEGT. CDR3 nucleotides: TGTGCCAGCACCTCTAAAGGACGGTGGGGAACTGAAGCTTTCTTT. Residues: CASTSKGRWGTEAFF.

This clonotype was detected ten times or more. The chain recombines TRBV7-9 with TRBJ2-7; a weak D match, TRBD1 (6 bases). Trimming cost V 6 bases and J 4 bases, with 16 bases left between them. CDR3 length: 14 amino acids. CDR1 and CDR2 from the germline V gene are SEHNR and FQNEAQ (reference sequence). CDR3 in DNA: TGTGCCAGCAGTAGGGGACAAGCCGAGTACGAGCAGTACTTC. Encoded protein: CASSRGQAEYEQYF. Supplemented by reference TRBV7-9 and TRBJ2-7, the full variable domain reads DTGVSQNPRHKITKRGQNVTFRCDPISEHNRLYWYRQTLGQGPEFLTYFQNEAQLEKSRLLSDRFSAERPKGSFSTLEIQRTEQGDSAMYLCASSRGQAEYEQYFGPGTRLTVT.

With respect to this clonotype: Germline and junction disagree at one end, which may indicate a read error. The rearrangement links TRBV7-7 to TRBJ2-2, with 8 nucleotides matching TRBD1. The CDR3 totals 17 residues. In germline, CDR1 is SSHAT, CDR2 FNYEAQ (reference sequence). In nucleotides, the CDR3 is TGTGCTAGCAGCCCCGACGGACAGGGATTGGGAACCGGGGAGCTGTTTTTT. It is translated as CASSPDGQGLGTGELFF.

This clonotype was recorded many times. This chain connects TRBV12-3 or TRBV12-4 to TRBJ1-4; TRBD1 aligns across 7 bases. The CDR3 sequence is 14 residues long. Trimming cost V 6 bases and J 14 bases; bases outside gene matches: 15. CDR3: CASRFRDSHTRLFF. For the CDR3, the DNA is TGTGCCAGCAGGTTCAGGGACAGCCACACTAGGCTGTTTTTT.

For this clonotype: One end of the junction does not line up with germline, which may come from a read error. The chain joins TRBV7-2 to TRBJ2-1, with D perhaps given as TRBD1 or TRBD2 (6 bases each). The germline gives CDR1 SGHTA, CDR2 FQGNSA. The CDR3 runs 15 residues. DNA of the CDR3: TGTGCCAGCAGCTTATGGGGGGCCTCCTACCATGAGCAGTTCTTC. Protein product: CASSLWGASYHEQFF.

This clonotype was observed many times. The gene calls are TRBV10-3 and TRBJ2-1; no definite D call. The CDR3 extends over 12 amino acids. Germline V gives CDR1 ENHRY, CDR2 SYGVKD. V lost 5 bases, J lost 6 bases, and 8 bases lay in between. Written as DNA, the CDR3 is TGTGCCATCAGTCTCGGTACCAATGAGCAGTTCTTC. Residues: CAISLGTNEQFF.

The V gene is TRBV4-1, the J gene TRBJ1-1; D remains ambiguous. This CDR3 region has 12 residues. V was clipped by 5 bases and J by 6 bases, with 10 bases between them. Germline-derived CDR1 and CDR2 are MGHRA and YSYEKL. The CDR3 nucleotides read TGCGCCAGCAGCGGGTCTGGGGCTGAAGCTTTCTTT. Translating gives CASSGSGAEAFF.

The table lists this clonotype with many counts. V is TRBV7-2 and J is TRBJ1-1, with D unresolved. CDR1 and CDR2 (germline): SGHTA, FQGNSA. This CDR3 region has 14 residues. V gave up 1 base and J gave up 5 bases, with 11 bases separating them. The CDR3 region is CASSLVELGTEAFF. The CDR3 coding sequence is TGTGCCAGCAGCTTAGTAGAGTTGGGTACTGAAGCTTTCTTT. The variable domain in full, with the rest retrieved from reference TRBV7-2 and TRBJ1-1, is GAGVSQSPSNKVTEKGKDVELRCDPISGHTALYWYRQSLGQGLEFLIYFQGNSAPDKSGLPSDRFSAERTGGSVSTLTIQRTQQEDSAVYLCASSLVELGTEAFFGQGTRLTVV.

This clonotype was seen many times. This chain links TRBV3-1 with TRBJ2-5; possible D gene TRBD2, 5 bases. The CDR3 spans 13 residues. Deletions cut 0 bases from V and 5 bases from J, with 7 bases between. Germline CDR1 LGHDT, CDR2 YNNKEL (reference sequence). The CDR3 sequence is CASSQEQRETQYF. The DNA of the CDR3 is TGTGCCAGCAGCCAAGAGCAGCGGGAGACCCAGTACTTC.

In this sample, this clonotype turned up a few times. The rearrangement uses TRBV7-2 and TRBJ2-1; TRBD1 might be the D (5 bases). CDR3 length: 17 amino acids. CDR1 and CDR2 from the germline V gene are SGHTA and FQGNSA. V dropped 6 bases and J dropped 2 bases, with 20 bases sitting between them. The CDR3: CASSLTMTDKTYNEQFF. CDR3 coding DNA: TGTGCCAGCAGTCTCACAATGACGGACAAGACCTACAATGAGCAGTTCTTC.

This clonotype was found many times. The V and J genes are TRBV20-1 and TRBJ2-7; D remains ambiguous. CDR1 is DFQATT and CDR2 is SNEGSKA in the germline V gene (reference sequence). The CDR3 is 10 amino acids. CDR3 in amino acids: CSQHSYEQYF. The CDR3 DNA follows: TGCAGCCAACATTCCTACGAGCAGTACTTC.

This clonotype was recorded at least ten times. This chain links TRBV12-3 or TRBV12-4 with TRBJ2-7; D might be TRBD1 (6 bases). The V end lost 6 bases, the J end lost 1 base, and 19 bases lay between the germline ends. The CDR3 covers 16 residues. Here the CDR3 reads CASSHNRERGSYEQYF. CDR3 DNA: TGTGCCAGCAGCCACAACAGGGAAAGAGGGTCCTACGAGCAGTACTTC.

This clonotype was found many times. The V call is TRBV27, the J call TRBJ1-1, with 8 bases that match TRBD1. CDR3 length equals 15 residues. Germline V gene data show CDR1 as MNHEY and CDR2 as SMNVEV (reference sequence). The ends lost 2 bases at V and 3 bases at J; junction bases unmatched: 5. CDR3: CASSLVYRGYTEAFF. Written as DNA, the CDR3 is TGTGCCAGCAGTTTAGTGTACAGGGGGTACACTGAAGCTTTCTTT.